This is a list of T cell receptor beta chains from one sample in a study of naive and memory T cell subsets. TCRdb passed the 5' RACE reads through MiXCR, listing each CDR3 protein once. This sample yields tens of thousands of distinct CDR3 sequences, of which around 8% are seen a single time; roughly 8.9% belongs to the top ten. These receptors were taken from a female donor in good health. Each CDR3 is given with its conserved first and last residue. Each record gives: V gene, D gene, clone size, J gene, CDR3 protein, CDR3 DNA. The D gene is left open where the match is weak. Only some rows state a clone size, as once, few, many or a class for expanded clones.

v_call: TRBV18
d_call: -
clone_size: few
j_call: TRBJ2-5
cdr3_aa: CASSPGSAETQYF
cdr3_nt: TGTGCCAGCTCACCGGGTTCGGCAGAGACCCAGTACTTC

v_call: TRBV5-1
d_call: -
clone_size: -
j_call: TRBJ1-5
cdr3_aa: CASSFWGGGQTQHF
cdr3_nt: TGCGCCAGCAGCTTTTGGGGGGGCGGACAGACCCAGCATTTT

v_call: TRBV7-3
d_call: TRBD2
clone_size: -
j_call: TRBJ2-7
cdr3_aa: CASSLLGGDEQYF
cdr3_nt: TGTGCCAGCAGCTTATTGGGAGGGGACGAGCAGTACTTC

v_call: TRBV7-2
d_call: -
clone_size: many
j_call: TRBJ2-7
cdr3_aa: CASSPTHPYEQYF
cdr3_nt: TGTGCCAGCAGCCCGACCCACCCCTACGAGCAGTACTTC

v_call: TRBV12-3/TRBV12-4
d_call: -
clone_size: few
j_call: TRBJ2-3
cdr3_aa: CASSHRRSTQYF
cdr3_nt: TGTGCCAGCAGTCACAGGAGGAGTACGCAGTATTTT

v_call: TRBV24-1
d_call: -
clone_size: -
j_call: TRBJ2-7
cdr3_aa: CATGSGSYEQYF
cdr3_nt: TGTGCCACCGGTAGCGGTTCCTACGAGCAGTACTTC

v_call: TRBV18
d_call: -
clone_size: few
j_call: TRBJ1-1
cdr3_aa: CASSLGQSGTEAFF
cdr3_nt: TGTGCCAGCTCACTTGGACAGTCGGGGACTGAAGCTTTCTTT

v_call: TRBV29-1
d_call: -
clone_size: many
j_call: TRBJ2-1
cdr3_aa: CSVVSRAYEQFF
cdr3_nt: TGCAGCGTTGTGTCCAGGGCGTATGAGCAGTTCTTC

v_call: TRBV4-3
d_call: TRBD2
clone_size: few
j_call: TRBJ2-3
cdr3_aa: CASSQAIFSGGGTDTQYF
cdr3_nt: TGCGCCAGCAGCCAAGCCATCTTTAGCGGGGGGGGCACAGATACGCAGTATTTT

v_call: TRBV20-1
d_call: TRBD2
clone_size: few
j_call: TRBJ2-3
cdr3_aa: CSALSGEGTDTQYF
cdr3_nt: TGCAGTGCTTTGAGCGGGGAGGGCACAGATACGCAGTATTTT

v_call: TRBV12-3/TRBV12-4
d_call: TRBD1
clone_size: many
j_call: TRBJ2-4
cdr3_aa: CASSPQTGPVNIQYF
cdr3_nt: TGTGCCAGCAGTCCGCAGACAGGGCCGGTAAACATTCAGTACTTC

v_call: TRBV29-1
d_call: -
clone_size: many
j_call: TRBJ1-2
cdr3_aa: CSVEKGRGYGYTF
cdr3_nt: TGCAGCGTTGAGAAGGGACGGGGCTATGGCTACACCTTC

v_call: TRBV6-5
d_call: -
clone_size: -
j_call: TRBJ1-6
cdr3_aa: CASSHSDSSPLHF
cdr3_nt: TGTGCCAGCAGTCACAGTGACTCTTCACCCCTCCACTTT

v_call: TRBV29-1
d_call: TRBD1
clone_size: few
j_call: TRBJ2-5
cdr3_aa: CSVRGQGAIRTQYF
cdr3_nt: TGCAGCGTGAGGGGACAGGGGGCAATTCGGACCCAGTACTTC

v_call: TRBV3-1
d_call: -
clone_size: many
j_call: TRBJ1-6
cdr3_aa: CASSQSPSGSPLHF
cdr3_nt: TGTGCCAGCAGCCAATCCCCGTCAGGCTCACCCCTCCACTTT

v_call: TRBV14
d_call: -
clone_size: few
j_call: TRBJ2-7
cdr3_aa: CASSRGSRFEYEQYF
cdr3_nt: TGTGCCAGCAGCCGGGGCAGCAGGTTCGAATACGAGCAGTACTTC

v_call: TRBV20-1
d_call: -
clone_size: few
j_call: TRBJ2-2
cdr3_aa: CSARAGSGELFF
cdr3_nt: TGCAGTGCTAGAGCAGGGTCCGGGGAGCTGTTTTTT

v_call: TRBV27
d_call: -
clone_size: many
j_call: TRBJ2-2
cdr3_aa: CASSPGYLGELFF
cdr3_nt: TGTGCCAGCAGTCCAGGTTATCTGGGGGAGCTGTTTTTT

v_call: TRBV3-1
d_call: -
clone_size: few
j_call: TRBJ2-3
cdr3_aa: CASSQDVNTQYF
cdr3_nt: TGTGCCAGCAGCCAAGATGTGAATACGCAGTATTTT

v_call: TRBV6-6
d_call: -
clone_size: many
j_call: TRBJ1-1
cdr3_aa: CASSPNENTEAFF
cdr3_nt: TGTGCCAGCAGCCCAAATGAGAACACTGAAGCTTTCTTT

v_call: TRBV20-1
d_call: TRBD1
clone_size: many
j_call: TRBJ1-6
cdr3_aa: CSARDQGANSPLHF
cdr3_nt: TGCAGTGCTCGCGACCAGGGGGCCAATTCACCCCTCCACTTT

v_call: TRBV6-5
d_call: TRBD1
clone_size: many
j_call: TRBJ2-5
cdr3_aa: CATPGQGQRETQYF
cdr3_nt: TGTGCCACCCCGGGACAGGGGCAACGAGAGACCCAGTACTTC

v_call: TRBV5-1
d_call: -
clone_size: -
j_call: TRBJ1-2
cdr3_aa: CASSPIGGSVGYTF
cdr3_nt: TGCGCCAGCAGCCCAATAGGGGGGTCGGTCGGCTACACCTTC

v_call: TRBV5-4
d_call: -
clone_size: many
j_call: TRBJ2-4
cdr3_aa: CASSPGHDKNIQYF
cdr3_nt: TGTGCCAGCAGCCCGGGACATGACAAAAACATTCAGTACTTC

v_call: TRBV9
d_call: TRBD2
clone_size: many
j_call: TRBJ2-3
cdr3_aa: CASSVGIAASGGADTQYF
cdr3_nt: TGTGCCAGCAGCGTAGGAATCGCCGCTAGCGGGGGGGCAGATACGCAGTATTTT

v_call: TRBV11-3
d_call: -
clone_size: few
j_call: TRBJ2-1
cdr3_aa: CASSLHGGDGEQFF
cdr3_nt: TGTGCCAGCAGCTTACATGGTGGGGACGGTGAGCAGTTCTTC

v_call: TRBV20-1
d_call: -
clone_size: many
j_call: TRBJ2-5
cdr3_aa: CSAPMLGETQYF
cdr3_nt: TGCAGTGCTCCGATGTTGGGAGAGACCCAGTACTTC

v_call: TRBV14
d_call: -
clone_size: many
j_call: TRBJ2-3
cdr3_aa: CASSQQGWYPDTQYF
cdr3_nt: TGTGCCAGCAGCCAGCAAGGCTGGTACCCAGATACGCAGTATTTT